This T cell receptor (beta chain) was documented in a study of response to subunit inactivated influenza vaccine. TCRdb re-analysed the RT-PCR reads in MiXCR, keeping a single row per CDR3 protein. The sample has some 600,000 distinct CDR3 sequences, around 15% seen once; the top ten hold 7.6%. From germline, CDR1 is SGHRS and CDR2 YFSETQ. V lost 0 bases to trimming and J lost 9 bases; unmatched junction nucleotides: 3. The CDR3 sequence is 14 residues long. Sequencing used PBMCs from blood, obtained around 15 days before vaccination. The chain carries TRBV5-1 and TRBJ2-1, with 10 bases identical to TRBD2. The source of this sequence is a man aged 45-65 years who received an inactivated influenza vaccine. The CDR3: CASSLEGLAVEQFF. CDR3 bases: TGCGCCAGCAGCTTGGAAGGACTAGCGGTTGAGCAGTTCTTC.